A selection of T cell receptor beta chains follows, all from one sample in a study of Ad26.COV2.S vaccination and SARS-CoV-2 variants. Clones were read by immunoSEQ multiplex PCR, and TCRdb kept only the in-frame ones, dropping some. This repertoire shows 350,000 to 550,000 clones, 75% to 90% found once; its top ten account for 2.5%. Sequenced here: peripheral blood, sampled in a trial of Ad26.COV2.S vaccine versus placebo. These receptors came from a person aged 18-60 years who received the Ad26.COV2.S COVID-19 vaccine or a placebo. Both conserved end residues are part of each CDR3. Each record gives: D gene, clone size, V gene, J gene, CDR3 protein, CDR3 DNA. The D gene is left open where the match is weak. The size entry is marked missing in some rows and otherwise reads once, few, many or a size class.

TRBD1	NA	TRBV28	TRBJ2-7	CATQDRGYEQYF	TGTGCCACCCAGGACAGGGGCTACGAGCAGTACTTC
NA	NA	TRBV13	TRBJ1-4	CASSSNLYDEKLFF	TGTGCCAGCAGCAGTAACCTCTACGATGAAAAACTGTTTTTT
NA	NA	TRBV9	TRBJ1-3	CASSGGDKGNTIYF	TGTGCCTCGTCGGGCGGGGATAAGGGAAACACCATATATTTT
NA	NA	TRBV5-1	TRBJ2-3	CASSVRTYTDTQYF	TGCGCCAGCAGCGTGCGGACCTACACAGATACGCAGTATTTT
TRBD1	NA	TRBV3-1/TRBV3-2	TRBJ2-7	CASSPNAGQGNYEQYF	TGTGCCAGCAGCCCAAACGCGGGACAGGGGAACTACGAGCAGTACTTC
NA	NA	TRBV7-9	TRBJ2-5	CASSLAGRSETQYF	TGTGCCAGCAGCTTAGCTGGCCGCTCGGAGACCCAGTACTTC
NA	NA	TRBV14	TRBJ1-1	CASSQDWVTEAFF	TGTGCCAGCAGCCAAGATTGGGTCACTGAAGCTTTCTTT
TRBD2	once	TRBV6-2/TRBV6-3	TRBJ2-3	CASSYVAGLSTDTQYF	TGTGCCAGCAGTTACGTAGCGGGCCTTAGCACAGATACGCAGTATTTT
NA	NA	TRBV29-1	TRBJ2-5	CSVVAGRVETQYF	TGCAGCGTTGTTGCTGGGCGAGTAGAGACCCAGTACTTC
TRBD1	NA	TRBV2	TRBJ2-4	CASSGNRGRENIQYF	TGTGCCAGCAGTGGAAACAGGGGACGGGAAAACATTCAGTACTTC
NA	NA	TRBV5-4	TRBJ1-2	CASSIGGLGWGYTF	TGTGCCAGCAGCATCGGAGGGTTGGGGTGGGGCTACACCTTC
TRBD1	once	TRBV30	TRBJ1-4	CAWRRQGVTNEKLFF	TGTGCCTGGAGAAGACAGGGCGTAACTAATGAAAAACTGTTTTTT
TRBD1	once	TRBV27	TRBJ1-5	CASSFRGLGNQPQHF	TGTGCCAGCAGTTTCAGGGGGCTCGGCAATCAGCCCCAGCATTTT
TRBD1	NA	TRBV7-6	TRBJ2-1	CASSPRPGQGNNEQFF	TGTGCCAGCAGTCCGCGCCCGGGACAGGGTAACAATGAGCAGTTCTTC
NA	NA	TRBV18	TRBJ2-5	CASSPERRGKTQYF	TGTGCCAGCTCACCGGAGCGGAGGGGGAAGACCCAGTACTTC
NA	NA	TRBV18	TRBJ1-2	CASSLQGGDGYTF	TGTGCCAGCTCACTACAGGGAGGAGATGGCTACACCTTC
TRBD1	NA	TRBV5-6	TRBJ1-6	CASSPSGTGNSPLHF	TGTGCCAGCAGCCCCTCCGGGACAGGGAATTCACCCCTCCACTTT
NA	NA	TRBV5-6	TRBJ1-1	CASSPGTHMNTEAFF	TGTGCCAGCAGTCCCGGGACACACATGAACACTGAAGCTTTCTTT
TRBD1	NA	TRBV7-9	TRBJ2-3	CASSLEGGRDTQYF	TGTGCCAGCAGCTTAGAAGGGGGCCGCGATACGCAGTATTTT
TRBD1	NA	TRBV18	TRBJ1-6	CASSSTIGTGRSALHF	TGTGCCAGCTCATCCACAATCGGGACAGGCCGTTCGGCCCTCCACTTT
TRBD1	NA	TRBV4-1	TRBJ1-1	CASSHTQGSVNTEAFF	TGCGCCAGCAGCCATACACAGGGGTCGGTGAACACTGAAGCTTTCTTT
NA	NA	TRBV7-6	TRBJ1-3	CASSLAGAGNTIYF	TGTGCCAGCAGCTTAGCAGGGGCTGGAAACACCATATATTTT
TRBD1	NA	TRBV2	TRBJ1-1	CATGQTGPDTEAFF	TGTGCCACCGGACAGACAGGGCCGGACACTGAAGCTTTCTTT
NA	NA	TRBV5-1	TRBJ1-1	CASSIHTGNTEAFF	TGCGCCAGCAGCATTCATACAGGTAACACTGAAGCTTTCTTT
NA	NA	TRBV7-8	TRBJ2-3	CASSSGPQDTQYF	TGTGCCAGCAGCTCGGGCCCCCAAGATACGCAGTATTTT
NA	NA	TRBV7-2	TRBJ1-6	CASSLRPSYNSPLHF	TGTGCCAGCAGCTTAAGGCCGTCCTATAATTCACCCCTCCACTTT
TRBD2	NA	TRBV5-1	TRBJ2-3	CASSFRGGGPSTDTQYF	TGCGCCAGCAGCTTTCGTGGCGGGGGGCCAAGCACAGATACGCAGTATTTT
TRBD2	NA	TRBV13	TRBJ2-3	CASRDGGAPADTQYF	TGTGCCAGCAGAGACGGGGGGGCCCCGGCAGATACGCAGTATTTT
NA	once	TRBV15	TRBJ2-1	CATSRVGGSYNEQFF	TGTGCCACCAGCAGAGTAGGGGGCTCCTACAATGAGCAGTTCTTC
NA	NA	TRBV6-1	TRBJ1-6	CASSEVDGVNSPLHF	TGTGCCAGCAGTGAAGTGGACGGCGTTAATTCACCCCTCCACTTT
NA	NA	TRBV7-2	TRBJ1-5	CASSGRGINQPQHF	TGTGCCAGCAGCGGCAGGGGAATCAATCAGCCCCAGCATTTT
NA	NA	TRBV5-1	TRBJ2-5	CASSLNLPETQYF	TGCGCCAGCAGCTTGAACCTTCCGGAGACCCAGTACTTC
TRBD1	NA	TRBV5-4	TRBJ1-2	CASSTRTGRVGYTF	TGTGCCAGCAGCACCCGGACAGGGAGGGTTGGCTACACCTTC
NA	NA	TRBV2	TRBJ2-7	CASSEVQGTYEQYF	TGTGCCAGCAGTGAGGTACAGGGCACCTACGAGCAGTACTTC
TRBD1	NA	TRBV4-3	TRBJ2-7	CASSHGQGYEQYF	TGCGCCAGCAGCCACGGACAGGGGTACGAGCAGTACTTC
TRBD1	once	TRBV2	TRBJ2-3	CASSRDREGSQYF	TGTGCCAGCAGTCGGGACAGGGAAGGGTCGCAGTATTTT
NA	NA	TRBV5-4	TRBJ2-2	CASSSLLNTGELFF	TGTGCCAGCAGCTCCCTCCTGAACACCGGGGAGCTGTTTTTT
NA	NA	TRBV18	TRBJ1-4	CASSPRVGTNEKLFF	TGTGCCAGCTCACCTAGGGTAGGCACTAATGAAAAACTGTTTTTT
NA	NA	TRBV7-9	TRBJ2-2	CASSLKGRTGELFF	TGTGCCAGCAGCTTAAAAGGGAGGACCGGGGAGCTGTTTTTT
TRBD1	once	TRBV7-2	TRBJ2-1	CASSPGTGEGNEQFF	TGTGCCAGCAGCCCCGGGACAGGGGAGGGCAATGAGCAGTTCTTC
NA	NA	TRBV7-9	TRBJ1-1	CASSLPPGAVDTEAFF	TGTGCCAGCAGCCTACCGCCGGGGGCGGTGGACACTGAAGCTTTCTTT